Listed below are T cell receptor beta chains from one sample, sequenced in a study of CD8+ T cells in alopecia areata. Sequencing was performed with immunoSEQ multiplex PCR; in TCRdb, only in-frame clones are kept and a portion is missing. Here the sample spans 100,000 to 120,000 clones, 45% to 65% being singletons. This specimen consisted of CD4+ T cells sorted from blood, obtained at week 24, from a patient treated with tofacitinib. The receptors here all came from a human donor with alopecia areata. Both conserved end residues are part of each CDR3. Fields, in order: clone size, J gene, V gene, CDR3 protein. Some rows mark clone size as missing; the rest say once, few, many or name a class of expanded clone.

few,TRBJ2-3,TRBV2,CASRAGLAGSTDTQYF
.,TRBJ1-2,TRBV2,CASRRSTTANYGYTF
.,TRBJ1-5,TRBV5-1,CASSPTHSNQPQHF
.,TRBJ2-4,TRBV7-9,CASSFGATLAKNIQYF
.,TRBJ1-4,TRBV30,CAWAGTGNEKLFF
.,TRBJ2-5,TRBV5-1,CASNYGSDETQYF
.,TRBJ2-7,TRBV9,CASSVEASGWYEQYF
once,TRBJ2-7,TRBV5-1,CASSFTGPGYEQYF
.,TRBJ2-1,TRBV6-6,CASRYRESVDEQFF
few,TRBJ2-5,TRBV30,CAWSTGLSGETQYF
.,TRBJ2-4,TRBV5-6,CASSSNLRTDREDIQYF
.,TRBJ1-2,TRBV2,CASSVGQKYGYTF
.,TRBJ2-3,TRBV5-1,CASSHGQGADTQYF
.,TRBJ2-7,TRBV15,CATSPGGQGGHEQYF
.,TRBJ1-1,TRBV30,CAWSISGTGNTEAFF
.,TRBJ1-3,TRBV9,CASSVEGTLSGNTIYF
.,TRBJ2-2,TRBV6-5,CASRETGNTGELFF
few,TRBJ2-5,TRBV7-2,CASSRPGHGETQYF
.,TRBJ2-7,TRBV15,CATSRDGPLGHYEQYF
.,TRBJ1-1,TRBV7-9,CASSLGQGLNTEAFF
few,TRBJ2-3,TRBV2,CASSSAKLLSTDTQYF
.,TRBJ2-5,TRBV25-1,CASSEGLAGTETQYF
.,TRBJ2-1,TRBV29-1,CSVTGNYNEQFF
.,TRBJ2-5,TRBV11-2,CASSLDPTRAETQYF
.,TRBJ1-2,TRBV7-2,CASSLASGDGYTF
.,TRBJ1-6,TRBV5-4,CASNPQGTGHLSPLHF
.,TRBJ1-2,TRBV2,CASSEAWAGDGYTF
.,TRBJ1-2,TRBV30,CAWSPTLGGYTF
few,TRBJ2-4,TRBV19,CASSTRTIQYF
few,TRBJ2-1,TRBV15,CATSRDLEKGQFF
.,TRBJ2-5,TRBV15,CATSTGTGVETQYF
.,TRBJ2-6,TRBV5-1,CASNSGQGGANVLTF
.,TRBJ1-1,TRBV4-3,CASSQELDILNTEAFF
once,TRBJ2-4,TRBV7-9,CASSLDGGTAKNIQYF
.,TRBJ2-5,TRBV11-2,CASGLGSQGSQETQYF
.,TRBJ1-5,TRBV12-5,CASGLVVDRGNQPQHF
.,TRBJ2-3,TRBV29-1,CSLGDTQYF
.,TRBJ2-5,TRBV30,CAWSVGIGETQYF
many,TRBJ1-4,TRBV4-2,CASSQDIDPPVFF
.,TRBJ2-3,TRBV25-1,CASSDRGLTDTQYF
few,TRBJ2-1,TRBV2,CASCAGGRRVDEQFF
.,TRBJ1-1,TRBV5-6,CASSLQGARSSYTEAFF
once,TRBJ2-2,TRBV7-7,CASSYDRGTGELFF
.,TRBJ1-2,TRBV6-5,CATSRGADYGYTF
.,TRBJ2-4,TRBV11-2,CASRRLAKNIQYF
few,TRBJ2-3,TRBV30,CAWSVAAGEADTQYF
.,TRBJ1-1,TRBV7-9,CASTSRDITEAFF
.,TRBJ1-1,TRBV29-1,CSVERDRAVNTEAFF
.,TRBJ2-6,TRBV18,CASSRSRSSAFGANVLTF
.,TRBJ2-4,TRBV7-2,CASSLEGALAKNIQYF
.,TRBJ1-2,TRBV29-1,CSVDGQGALRDGYTF
.,TRBJ1-6,TRBV5-4,CASSLEAGWSPLHF
.,TRBJ1-1,TRBV29-1,CSSQGASDTEAFF
few,TRBJ2-2,TRBV29-1,CSGAQGGSTGELFF
few,TRBJ1-3,TRBV5-4,CASSAQGASGNTIYF
.,TRBJ1-5,TRBV30,CAWTRNSNQPQHF
few,TRBJ2-2,TRBV15,CATSLRRVGELFF